Below, 30 T cell receptor beta chains from the same sample are listed, as sequenced in a study of metastatic and nonmetastatic thyroid tumors (dated by TCRdb to 2020 to 2021). Before undergoing thyroid surgery, none of the patients had been given any kind of treatment. Library prep was done by PCR. Sequencer: Illumina HiSeq 4000. The public reads were run again by TCRdb, first through fastp at Q25 and then through MiXCR, and only productive beta chains were kept. The sample table contains about 92,000 clones; only one count was recorded for under 15% of them. 3.6% of the sample rests with the top ten. The sequenced sample was blood. Receptors originate from a female donor with papillary thyroid cancer or a benign thyroid nodule (not recorded which). Some clones in this sample may be carry-over from other donors' samples.

This clone was seen many times. The chain recombines TRBV5-1 with TRBJ2-1; the D gene could be TRBD1 or TRBD2 (6 bases each). Germline loops: CDR1 SGHRS, CDR2 YFSETQ. The V gene lost 0 bases and the J gene lost 4 bases, with 11 bases spanning the gap. The CDR3 has 15 residues. The DNA for the CDR3 is TGCGCCAGCAGCTTGGGGGGGGCTGGGTACAATGAGCAGTTCTTC. Translation: CASSLGGAGYNEQFF.

A remark on this clone: A much bigger clone sits one base away, suggesting this may be a read error. The J gene is TRBJ2-1, the V gene TRBV3-1; D is unresolved. The V and J ends lost 4 bases and 6 bases respectively, with 7 bases between them. CDR3 length: 12 residues. The germline gives CDR1 LGHDT, CDR2 YNNKEL (reference sequence). The CDR3 bases are TGTGCCAGCAGCCGACTGTCCAATGAGCAGTTCTTC. Amino acid sequence: CASSRLSNEQFF.

This clone has only a few counts. The genes are TRBV2 and TRBJ2-5, with D unresolved. This CDR3 has 14 residues. Trimming removed 7 bases at V and 5 bases at J, with 17 bases between. The germline V gene encodes CDR1 SNHLY and CDR2 FYNNEI. CDR3: CASKKSTGRETQYF. The CDR3 DNA sequence: TGTGCCAGCAAGAAGTCCACGGGTCGGGAGACCCAGTACTTC.

The table lists this clone with a few counts. One base away lies a much larger clone, so this may be a sequencing read error. This chain's CDR3 is CASSGSLRSDTQYF. As DNA, the CDR3 is TGTGCCAGCAGTGGGAGCCTTCGTTCAGATACGCAGTATTTT. This chain uses TRBV6-4 with TRBJ2-3; D ambiguous. There are 14 residues in the CDR3. In germline, CDR1 is MRHNA, CDR2 SNTAGT. The germline V and J ends were trimmed by 4 bases and 4 bases, with 12 bases remaining between them.

This clone has ten or more counts. The CDR3 is CAIMGTEASEQYF. The CDR3 DNA follows: TGTGCCATCATGGGGACAGAGGCCTCCGAGCAGTACTTC. The chain employs TRBV10-3 and TRBJ2-7, with 7 nucleotides matching TRBD1. The CDR3 spans 13 residues. J gave up 6 bases and V 7 bases, and 9 bases lay outside the gene matches. CDR1 is ENHRY and CDR2 is SYGVKD in the germline V gene.

This clone was seen repeatedly, ten times or more. The V call is TRBV15, the J call TRBJ2-5; 8 bases fit TRBD1. Germline CDR1 and CDR2: LNHNV and YYDKDF (reference sequence). CDR3 size: 16 residues. Unmatched junction bases numbered 12, after V lost 0 bases and J lost 9 bases. In DNA form, the CDR3 reads TGTGCCACCAGCAGAGACATCGACAGGGGACCTGGGGCCCAGTACTTC. Residues: CATSRDIDRGPGAQYF.

To note about this clone: Just one base apart from a much larger clone, this may be a read error. The chain employs TRBV7-9 and TRBJ1-4; D not certain. This CDR3 has 14 amino acids. The ends were cut back, 3 bases at V and 7 bases at J, with 12 bases in the middle. The germline V gene has CDR1 SEHNR and CDR2 FQNEAQ (reference sequence). The CDR3 DNA sequence: TGTGCCAGCAGCTTGAATGGGTACGGTGAAAAACTGTTTTTT. Its translation: CASSLNGYGEKLFF.

This clone was seen at least ten times. This clone may be a read error of a much larger clone one base away. Without the conserved terminal phenylalanine or tryptophan, this CDR3 likely stems from a read error. This rearrangement joins TRBV27 to TRBJ2-1; 8 bases are a match to TRBD1. This CDR3 spans 14 amino acids. Trimming removed 5 bases from V and 7 bases from J; junction bases left unmatched: 7. CDR1 and CDR2 from the germline V gene are MNHEY and SMNVEV (reference sequence). The CDR3 spells CASSPWTGSNEQFL. CDR3 sequence (DNA): TGTGCCAGCAGTCCCTGGACAGGGTCGAATGAGCAGTTCCTC.

This clone was counted at least ten times. This sequence joins TRBV27 and TRBJ2-3; 12 nucleotides line up with TRBD2. CDR1 and CDR2 (germline): MNHEY, SMNVEV (reference sequence). V lost 2 bases and J lost 1; bases outside the gene matches: 7. This CDR3 has 18 amino acids. CDR3 in amino acids: CASSLTSGGTSGTDTQYF. CDR3 DNA: TGTGCCAGCAGTTTAACTAGCGGGGGGACCTCTGGCACAGATACGCAGTATTTT.

This clone was seen many times. This same CDR3 is encoded by further DNA sequences in the sample. The gene calls are TRBV19 and TRBJ1-5, with 7 nucleotides matching TRBD1. CDR3 size: 17 residues. Germline values: CDR1 LNHDA, CDR2 SQIVND (reference sequence). Unmatched junction bases numbered 13, after V lost 5 bases and J lost 3 bases. The CDR3 is CASSSTRQGANNQPQHF. The CDR3 nucleotides are TGTGCCAGTAGTTCAACACGACAGGGAGCAAACAATCAGCCCCAGCATTTT. Variable domain in full (rest from reference TRBV19 and TRBJ1-5): DGGITQSPKYLFRKEGQNVTLSCEQNLNHDAMYWYRQDPGQGLRLIYYSQIVNDFQKGDIAEGYSVSREKKESFPLTVTSAQKNPTAFYLCASSSTRQGANNQPQHFGDGTRLSIL.

Ten or more counts support this clone. V usage is TRBV24-1 and J usage is TRBJ1-5; D uncertain. The germline V and J ends were trimmed by 1 base and 4 bases, with 1 base remaining between them. The CDR3 runs to 12 residues. The germline V gene has CDR1 KGHDR and CDR2 SFDVKD. The CDR3 here is CATSDFNQPQHF. CDR3 coding DNA: TGTGCCACCAGTGATTTTAATCAGCCCCAGCATTTT.

The genes are TRBV5-4 and TRBJ2-2, with 7 positions matching TRBD1. The CDR3 contains 16 residues. The V and J ends lost 4 bases and 4 bases, in that order; junction bases with no gene match: 10. The V gene's germline CDR1 is SGHNT and CDR2 YYREEE (reference sequence). This CDR3 reads CASSRGTVKGTGELFF. The CDR3 region has the DNA TGTGCCAGCAGCCGTGGGACAGTAAAAGGCACCGGGGAGCTGTTTTTT.

This clone was seen repeatedly, ten times or more. CDR3 sequence reads: CASSPRGSYGYTF. The CDR3 DNA reads as TGTGCCAGCAGCCCCCGGGGGTCCTATGGCTACACCTTC. The chain recombines TRBV5-4 with TRBJ1-2; TRBD1 might be the D (5 bases). This CDR3 spans 13 amino acids. Germline V gene data show CDR1 as SGHNT and CDR2 as YYREEE (reference sequence). The V gene lost 4 bases and the J gene lost 4 bases, with 11 bases spanning the gap.

This clone was recorded at least ten times. The V call is TRBV3-1, the J call TRBJ2-7, with D tentatively TRBD1 (5 bases). Germline-derived CDR1 and CDR2 are LGHDT and YNNKEL (reference sequence). This CDR3 has 14 amino acids. V shed 0 bases and J shed 5 bases, with 11 bases lying between them. The CDR3 bases are TGTGCCAGCAGCCAAGATACCCAGGGCCACGAGCAGTACTTC. It encodes CASSQDTQGHEQYF.

This clone has a count of ten or more. The germline gene is not matched at one end of the junction; a read error may be the cause. The chain carries TRBV4-2 and TRBJ2-1, with 9 bases identical to TRBD1. CDR1 and CDR2 (germline): LGHNA, YNFKEQ. This CDR3 contains 12 residues. The CDR3: CASSQVQGARAF. The CDR3 DNA sequence: TGTGCCAGCAGCCAAGTACAGGGGGCGCGGGCCTTC.

This clone was seen many times. This sequence joins TRBV2 and TRBJ2-7, with D possibly TRBD1 on 7 matching bases. There are 13 residues in the CDR3. Trimming removed 6 bases from V and 2 bases from J, with 11 bases in between. CDR1 is SNHLY and CDR2 is FYNNEI in the germline V gene. As DNA, the CDR3 is TGTGCCAGCAGCGGGGGACAGACCTACGAGCAGTACTTC. It yields the protein CASSGGQTYEQYF. Drawing the rest from reference TRBV2 and TRBJ2-7, the complete variable domain is EPEVTQTPSHQVTQMGQEVILRCVPISNHLYFYWYRQILGQKVEFLVSFYNNEISEKSEIFDDQFSVERPDGSNFTLKIRSTKLEDSAMYFCASSGGQTYEQYFGPGTRLTVT.

This clone was observed a handful of times. This may be a read error: a much more frequent sequence differs by one nucleotide. The chain recombines TRBV20-1 with TRBJ1-5; no definite D call. Trimming cost V 1 base and J 7 bases, with 5 bases left between them. There are 11 residues in the CDR3. Germline assignment: CDR1 DFQATT and CDR2 SNEGSKA (reference sequence). In nucleotides, the CDR3 is TGCAGTGCTAGAGCGCGGCAGCCCCAGCATTTT. This translates into CSARARQPQHF.

This clone has at least ten counts. The J gene is TRBJ2-3, the V gene TRBV7-6; 7 bases fit TRBD1. J lost 2 bases, V lost 5 bases, and 10 bases had no gene match. CDR3 length: 16 amino acids. Germline assignment: CDR1 SGHVS and CDR2 FNYEAQ. Here the CDR3 reads CASSPRDRENTDTQYF. In DNA form, the CDR3 reads TGTGCCAGCAGCCCCCGTGACAGGGAAAACACAGATACGCAGTATTTT.

Turning to this clone: Given a much more abundant clone one base away, this may be a read error. The chain recombines TRBV20-1 with TRBJ2-3; no clear D. The CDR3 is made up of 16 amino acids. Per the germline V gene, CDR1 is DFQATT and CDR2 is SNEGSKA (reference sequence). The DNA for the CDR3 is TGCAGTGCTAGAGGCCGACAAGTCGGTAGCACAGATTCGCAGTATTTT. Amino acid sequence: CSARGRQVGSTDSQYF.

This clone was seen at least ten times. This chain connects TRBV27 to TRBJ2-7; no clear D gene. Deletions cut 5 bases from V and 5 bases from J, with 16 bases between. The germline gives CDR1 MNHEY, CDR2 SMNVEV (reference sequence). The length of the CDR3 is 14 residues. The CDR3 coding sequence is TGTGCCAGCAGTCCAAAGCCCCATCCCCACGAGCAGTACTTC. It codes for CASSPKPHPHEQYF.

The sample holds many counts of this clone. The CDR3 DNA is TGTGCCAGCAGTGACTCTGGGGACAGGGGGGAATACAATGAGCAGTTCTTC. The encoded protein is CASSDSGDRGEYNEQFF. This chain connects TRBV6-4 to TRBJ2-1, with 11 positions matching TRBD1. The germline gives CDR1 MRHNA, CDR2 SNTAGT. This CDR3 spans 17 amino acids. The V segment lost 0 bases and the J segment 4 bases; nucleotides outside the gene matches: 5.

The sample holds many counts of this clone. This sequence joins TRBV20-1 and TRBJ2-7; 7 nucleotides match TRBD1. The germline CDR1 and CDR2 sequences are DFQATT and SNEGSKA (reference sequence). There are 12 residues in the CDR3. The trim removed 4 bases at V and 2 bases at J, leaving 2 bases unmatched. DNA of the CDR3: TGCAGTGCTACCGGACAGGCCTACGAGCAGTACTTC. This encodes CSATGQAYEQYF.

This clone was picked up many times. CDR3 residues: CSATLLFRGHEQFF. The CDR3 DNA follows: TGCAGTGCCACTCTTCTTTTCAGGGGTCATGAGCAGTTCTTC. This sequence joins TRBV20-1 and TRBJ2-1, with a possible D match to TRBD1 (6 bases). In germline, CDR1 is DFQATT, CDR2 SNEGSKA (reference sequence). Trimming shortened V by 6 bases and J by 8 bases, and 20 bases separated the two germline ends. The CDR3 spans 14 residues.

The V gene is TRBV7-2, the J gene TRBJ1-2; the D gene is possibly TRBD1 (6 bases). Germline CDR1 and CDR2: SGHTA and FQGNSA. The CDR3 sequence is 18 residues long. Trimming took 0 bases from V and 4 from J, leaving 21 bases between them. The CDR3 DNA sequence: TGTGCCAGCAGCTTAGCGGTCGGGGGCCCTGCGCTATCCTATGGCTACACCTTC. Translated, it gives CASSLAVGGPALSYGYTF.

This clone was seen more than once but under ten times. The junction differs from germline at one of its ends, possibly a read error. The chain employs TRBV2 and TRBJ2-7; tentatively, D is TRBD1 or TRBD2 (5 bases each). Germline V lookup: CDR1 SNHLY, CDR2 FYNNEI. The length of the CDR3 is 15 residues. CDR3 DNA: TGTGCCAGCAGTGATCCCCGGGACGCGTACTACGAGAAGTACTTC. This gives the protein CASSDPRDAYYEKYF.

This clone was counted a few times. A much larger clone differs by one base, so this may be a read error. V gene TRBV2 combines with J gene TRBJ1-1; 8 nucleotides match TRBD1. Losses at the gene ends were 8 bases for V and 2 bases for J; bases not matched to a gene: 13. The CDR3 is made up of 16 amino acids. Per germline, CDR1 SNHLY and CDR2 FYNNEI. CDR3 region: CASFEGQVWNNTEAFF. The DNA of the CDR3 is TGTGCCAGCTTTGAGGGACAGGTATGGAATAACACTGAAGCTTTCTTT.

This clone was seen a few times. The genes are TRBV5-4 and TRBJ1-2; TRBD1 might be the D (6 bases). CDR3 length: 15 amino acids. With 6 bases removed from V and 4 bases from J, the gap between germline ends came to 19 bases. The germline gives CDR1 SGHNT, CDR2 YYREEE (reference sequence). This CDR3 is CASTSLGARIYGYTF. The CDR3 nucleotides are TGTGCCAGCACCTCCCTGGGGGCCCGGATCTATGGCTACACCTTC. Full variable domain (rest looked up from reference TRBV5-4 and TRBJ1-2): ETGVTQSPTHLIKTRGQQVTLRCSSQSGHNTVSWYQQALGQGPQFIFQYYREEENGRGNFPPRFSGLQFPNYSSELNVNALELDDSALYLCASTSLGARIYGYTFGSGTRLTVV.

This clone showed up many times. The gene calls are TRBV30 and TRBJ2-2, with TRBD2 identical over 11 bases. Germline V gives CDR1 GTSNPN, CDR2 SVGIG (reference sequence). The CDR3 runs to 17 residues. Germline trimming cut 3 bases from V and 1 base from J; bases unmatched to any gene: 7. The CDR3 here is CAWSRYGLAGNTGELFF. The CDR3 DNA reads as TGTGCCTGGAGCCGGTATGGACTAGCGGGGAACACCGGGGAGCTGTTTTTT. Using reference TRBV30 and TRBJ2-2 for the parts outside the CDR3, the full variable domain is SQTIHQWPATLVQPVGSPLSLECTVEGTSNPNLYWYRQAAGRGLQLLFYSVGIGQISSEVPQNLSASRPQDRQFILSSKKLLLSDSGFYLCAWSRYGLAGNTGELFFGEGSRLTVL.

As concerns this clone: A read error may be the cause here, since a much bigger clone is one base away. The rearrangement uses TRBV4-2 and TRBJ2-7, with D hard to call. V gave up 4 bases and J gave up 2 bases, with 15 bases separating them. This CDR3 spans 15 amino acids. The germline V gene encodes CDR1 LGHNA and CDR2 YNFKEQ. CDR3 region: CASSPWCPAPYEQYF. The CDR3, as DNA: TGTGCCAGCAGCCCCTGGTGCCCCGCGCCCTACGAGCAGTACTTC.

This clone showed up many times. The sample has other DNA sequences that encode this CDR3 too. CDR3 sequence (DNA): TGCAGCGTTGAAATCCAGGGGAGGACCGGGGAGCTGTTTTTT. The encoded protein is CSVEIQGRTGELFF. J is TRBJ2-2 and V is TRBV29-1; D possibly matches TRBD1 or TRBD2 (6 bases each). Germline V gene lookup returns CDR1 SQVTM and CDR2 ANQGSEA. V lost 2 bases, J lost 5 bases, and 12 bases lay in between. This CDR3 has 14 residues.